Listed below are T cell receptor beta chains from one sample, sequenced in a study of T cells after yellow fever vaccination. TCRdb re-called the 5' RACE reads with MiXCR, one entry per CDR3 protein. In the table there are some 350,000 distinct CDR3 sequences, 8% to 10% of which are singletons. The material was PBMCs, obtained on the day of the first yellow fever vaccination. All receptors come from a man younger than 30 who received the YFV17D yellow fever vaccine. Both conserved end residues are part of each CDR3. A D gene is named only where the DNA matches it firmly. Clone size, where shown, is once, few, many, or a class for clones that have expanded.

CDR3 DNA	CDR3 protein	D gene	V gene	J gene	clone size
TGTGCCAGCAGCTGGTACAGGGGATCTGAAGCTTTCTTT	CASSWYRGSEAFF	TRBD1	TRBV7-3	TRBJ1-1	many
TGTGCCTGGAGTCCCGTAGGAATTAACACTGAAGCTTTCTTT	CAWSPVGINTEAFF	-	TRBV30	TRBJ1-1	few
TGTGCCAGCTCACCACCCTCTGGGGATCGCGAGCAGTACTTC	CASSPPSGDREQYF	-	TRBV18	TRBJ2-7	few
TGTGCCAGCAGTTCGAAGCGCGGGACATCTCCCTACAATGAGCAGTTCTTC	CASSSKRGTSPYNEQFF	-	TRBV12-3/TRBV12-4	TRBJ2-1	-
TGTGCCAGCAGCTTAGTGGGTGGTGGGGCCTACGAGCAGTACTTC	CASSLVGGGAYEQYF	-	TRBV7-9	TRBJ2-7	many
TGTGCCAGTAGTAGGAAACGGGGGTACGAGCAGTACTTC	CASSRKRGYEQYF	-	TRBV19	TRBJ2-7	-
TGTGCCAGCAGCTTAGCGGCTAGCGGGGCGGCTGAGCAGTTCTTC	CASSLAASGAAEQFF	TRBD2	TRBV7-2	TRBJ2-1	-
TGTGCCAGCAGCTTAGAGTATTGGGAGACTGAAGCTTTCTTT	CASSLEYWETEAFF	-	TRBV7-2	TRBJ1-1	few
TGCGCCAGCAGGCCAGGGGACGCTTTGAACACTGAAGCTTTCTTT	CASRPGDALNTEAFF	-	TRBV4-1	TRBJ1-1	-
TGTGCCAGCAGCTTTTTCTTTGGCACCGGGGAGCTGTTTTTT	CASSFFFGTGELFF	-	TRBV7-9	TRBJ2-2	few
TGTGCCAGCAGCCGGACAGGGAATAGTATCGACAATCAGCCCCAGCATTTT	CASSRTGNSIDNQPQHF	TRBD1	TRBV7-2	TRBJ1-5	few
TGTGCCAGCAGCTCACAGGGGGCGCAGAGCACTGAAGCTTTCTTT	CASSSQGAQSTEAFF	TRBD1	TRBV14	TRBJ1-1	many
TGTGCCAGTAGTATACGTGTATACTCCTACGAGCAGTACTTC	CASSIRVYSYEQYF	-	TRBV19	TRBJ2-7	many
TGCATTGCTAGGGTCAGCACAGATACGCAGTATTTT	CIARVSTDTQYF	-	TRBV20-1	TRBJ2-3	-
TGCAGTGCTAGAGATAAGGGAGCCCAAGAGACCCAGTACTTC	CSARDKGAQETQYF	-	TRBV20-1	TRBJ2-5	-
TGCGCCAGCAGCCAAGATCGGCGTCAGGGGGAAGAAAAACTGTTTTTT	CASSQDRRQGEEKLFF	TRBD1	TRBV4-3	TRBJ1-4	-
TGCGCCAGCAGCCAAGATGGCGTCGGGCGGAACACTGAAGCTTTCTTT	CASSQDGVGRNTEAFF	-	TRBV4-3	TRBJ1-1	few
TGTGCCAGCAGCTCCCTCCGAGCGGAGAACACCGGGGAGCTGTTTTTT	CASSSLRAENTGELFF	-	TRBV7-8	TRBJ2-2	many
TGTGCCACCAGTGAACTGACAGGGGCGGGAGAGACCCAGTACTTC	CATSELTGAGETQYF	TRBD1	TRBV24-1	TRBJ2-5	few
TGCGCCAGCAGCCAAGAGACAGGGTATGAGCAGTTCTTC	CASSQETGYEQFF	TRBD1	TRBV4-1	TRBJ2-1	few
TGCAGTGCTAGAGATCCCCCAGGACGTATAGCAGATACGCAGTATTTT	CSARDPPGRIADTQYF	-	TRBV20-1	TRBJ2-3	-
TGCAGTGCTAGTCTCCGACAGGGGGCGAGAGGCTACACCTTC	CSASLRQGARGYTF	TRBD1	TRBV20-1	TRBJ1-2	few
TGCAGTGCGCAAAGTAGAACACGAGTGGGCTACACCTTC	CSAQSRTRVGYTF	-	TRBV20-1	TRBJ1-2	few
TGCGCCAGCAGCCAAGATGGCAGGAGTGGAAACACCATATATTTT	CASSQDGRSGNTIYF	-	TRBV4-1	TRBJ1-3	-
TGCGCCAGCAGCCCCCAATGGTCGGGGGAAAAACTGTTTTTT	CASSPQWSGEKLFF	-	TRBV4-3	TRBJ1-4	-
TGTGCCATCAGTGCCACTGAGAACACTGAAGCTTTCTTT	CAISATENTEAFF	-	TRBV10-3	TRBJ1-1	many
TGTGCCATCACCCAGATGGGGAGCACCAATGAGCAGTTCTTC	CAITQMGSTNEQFF	-	TRBV10-3	TRBJ2-1	many
TGTGCCACCAGTGGAGGTCGGGGACCGACCACAGATACGCAGTATTTT	CATSGGRGPTTDTQYF	-	TRBV24-1	TRBJ2-3	many
TGTGCCAGCAGTTACAGGCAAAATAATTCACCCCTCCACTTT	CASSYRQNNSPLHF	-	TRBV6-5	TRBJ1-6	-
TGTGCCAGCAGTCTGACAGTTAAGCCCCAGCATTTT	CASSLTVKPQHF	-	TRBV6-2/TRBV6-3	TRBJ1-5	few
TGCAGCGTTACACAGGGTGCACGCTACACCTTC	CSVTQGARYTF	-	TRBV29-1	TRBJ1-2	-
TGTGCCAGCAGTCGCAGATTAGCGGGGGGAATGGATGAGCAGTTCTTC	CASSRRLAGGMDEQFF	TRBD2	TRBV12-3/TRBV12-4	TRBJ2-1	few
TGTGCCAGCAGCTTAACTTTTACGGATGAAGCTTTCTTT	CASSLTFTDEAFF	-	TRBV7-9	TRBJ1-1	many
TGTGCCAGCAAGGGTGGGACGAACACCGGGGAGCTGTTTTTT	CASKGGTNTGELFF	-	TRBV6-1	TRBJ2-2	many
TGTGCCAGCTCACAGGGCGGGAATCGTGCGCAGTATTTT	CASSQGGNRAQYF	-	TRBV7-2	TRBJ2-3	many
TGTGCCAGCAGCTTATCACTAGCGGGGGGTTACAATGAGCAGTTCTTC	CASSLSLAGGYNEQFF	TRBD2	TRBV7-2	TRBJ2-1	few
TGTGCCAGCAGCCAAAGAGCGGGGTCCTACGAGCAGTACTTC	CASSQRAGSYEQYF	TRBD2	TRBV3-1	TRBJ2-7	many
TGCAGTGCTATAACGGGAGGGAGGGACGAGCAGTACTTC	CSAITGGRDEQYF	TRBD2	TRBV20-1	TRBJ2-7	few
TGTGCCACCGCCTACGGGTATAATTCACCCCTCCACTTT	CATAYGYNSPLHF	-	TRBV2	TRBJ1-6	few
TGTGCCAGTAGTATTGCGGGTGGTCACGGGGAGCTGTTTTTT	CASSIAGGHGELFF	-	TRBV19	TRBJ2-2	-
TGTGCCGGAGGGGTCACCGGGGAGCTGTTTTTT	CAGGVTGELFF	-	TRBV6-4	TRBJ2-2	-
TGCAGTGCTAGAGAGACAGGGGCTGAAAAACTGTTTTTT	CSARETGAEKLFF	TRBD1	TRBV20-1	TRBJ1-4	many